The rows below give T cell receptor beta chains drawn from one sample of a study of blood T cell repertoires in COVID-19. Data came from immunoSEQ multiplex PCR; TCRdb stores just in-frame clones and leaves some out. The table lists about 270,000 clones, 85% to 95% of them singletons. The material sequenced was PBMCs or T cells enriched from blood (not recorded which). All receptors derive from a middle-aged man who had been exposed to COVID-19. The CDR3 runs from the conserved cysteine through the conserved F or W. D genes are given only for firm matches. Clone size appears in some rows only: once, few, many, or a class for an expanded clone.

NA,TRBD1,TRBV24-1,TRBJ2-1,TGTGCCACCAGTGAACAGGACAGGGTAAATGAGCAGTTCTTC,CATSEQDRVNEQFF
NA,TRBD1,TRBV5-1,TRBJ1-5,TGCGCCAGCAGCTGGACAGGGGGCGATCAGCCCCAGCATTTT,CASSWTGGDQPQHF
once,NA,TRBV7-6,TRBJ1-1,TGTGCCAGCAGCTTAACCCCCCCAGGGAAGGGGACTGAAGCTTTCTTT,CASSLTPPGKGTEAFF
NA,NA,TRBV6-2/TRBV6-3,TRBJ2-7,TGTGCCAGCAGTTCGGGACTGTACGAGCAGTACTTC,CASSSGLYEQYF
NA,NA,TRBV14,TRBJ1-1,TGTGCCAGCAGCCCAGGGGTCACTGAAGCTTTCTTT,CASSPGVTEAFF
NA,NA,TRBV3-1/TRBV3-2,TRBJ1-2,TGTGCCAGCAGCCAAGGGGGGGGCCGATATGGCTACACCTTC,CASSQGGGRYGYTF
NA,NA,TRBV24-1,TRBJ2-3,TGTGCCACCAGTGACGATTATAGCGCACCTCACACAGATACGCAGTATTTT,CATSDDYSAPHTDTQYF
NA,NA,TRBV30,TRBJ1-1,TGTGCTCAGGGTGGCACTGAAGCTTTCTTT,CAQGGTEAFF
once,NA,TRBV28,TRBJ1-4,TGTGCCAGCGTTAGTTTATCCGCAACTAATGAAAAACTGTTTTTT,CASVSLSATNEKLFF
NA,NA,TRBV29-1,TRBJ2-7,TGCAGCGTTGGGAGGCAGGGGTCGCGAGGCGAGCAGTACTTC,CSVGRQGSRGEQYF
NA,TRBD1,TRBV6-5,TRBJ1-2,TGTGCCAGCAGTTATTCGGACAGGGGATCGAACGGCTACACCTTC,CASSYSDRGSNGYTF
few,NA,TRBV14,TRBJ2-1,TGTGCCAGCAGCCAAGTCCTCTCCTACAATGAGCAGTTCTTC,CASSQVLSYNEQFF
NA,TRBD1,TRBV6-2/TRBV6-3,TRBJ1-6,TGTGCCAGCAGTTACTCGAGGACAGGCCACCTCCACTTT,CASSYSRTGHLHF
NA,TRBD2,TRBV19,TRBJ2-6,TGTGCCAGTAGCATAGGGAAATTAGCGGGCACCGGAGCTGGGGCCAACGTCCTGACTTTC,CASSIGKLAGTGAGANVLTF
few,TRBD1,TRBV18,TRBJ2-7,TGTGCCAGCTCACTCGGACAGGGGGTACCCTACGAGCAGTACTTC,CASSLGQGVPYEQYF
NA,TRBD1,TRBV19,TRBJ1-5,TGTGCCAGTAATTTTCAGGGACAGGGAAACAATCAGCCCCAGCATTTT,CASNFQGQGNNQPQHF
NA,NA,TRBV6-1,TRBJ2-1,TGTGCCAGCAGTGAGGGTGGGGCAGGGGAGCAGTTCTTC,CASSEGGAGEQFF
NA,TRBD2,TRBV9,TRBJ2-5,TGTGCCAGCAGCCCCCAGCGGGGGGAAGAGACCCAGTACTTC,CASSPQRGEETQYF
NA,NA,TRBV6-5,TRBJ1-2,TGTGCCAGCAGCCCCATGGGGAGCTATGGCTACACCTTC,CASSPMGSYGYTF
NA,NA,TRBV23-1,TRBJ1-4,TGCGCCAGCAGTCAATTAAGGGACACAACTAATGAAAAACTGTTTTTT,CASSQLRDTTNEKLFF
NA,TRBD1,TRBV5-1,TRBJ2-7,TGCGCCAGCAGCTTGCGCGGGACAGGGATCGCCTACGAGCAGTACTTC,CASSLRGTGIAYEQYF
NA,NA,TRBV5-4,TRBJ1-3,TGTGCCAGCAGCTTAGGGGGGGCGGGCTACTCTGGAAACACCATATATTTT,CASSLGGAGYSGNTIYF
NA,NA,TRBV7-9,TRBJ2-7,TGTGCCAGCAGCTTACTTGGTAGCTCCTACGAGCAGTACTTC,CASSLLGSSYEQYF
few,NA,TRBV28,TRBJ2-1,TGTGCCAGCAAGCCTGGACAAACCAATGAGCAGTTCTTC,CASKPGQTNEQFF
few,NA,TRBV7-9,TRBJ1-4,TGTGCCAGCATAGAGGGGGCTAATGAAAAACTGTTTTTT,CASIEGANEKLFF
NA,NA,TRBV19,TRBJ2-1,TGTGCCAGTAGTATTCCCCTGGGCCGGTACAATGAGCAGTTCTTC,CASSIPLGRYNEQFF
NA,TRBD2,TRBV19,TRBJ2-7,TGTGCCAGTAGTCGTGGACTAGTTGATCGGCAGTACTTC,CASSRGLVDRQYF
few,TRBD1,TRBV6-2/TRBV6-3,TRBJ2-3,TGTGCCAGCAGCCCCGGGACAGGGGAGGCAGATACGCAGTATTTT,CASSPGTGEADTQYF
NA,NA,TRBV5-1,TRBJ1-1,TGCGCCAGCAGCGTCTCCCGCACTGAAGCTTTCTTT,CASSVSRTEAFF
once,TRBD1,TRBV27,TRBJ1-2,TGTGCCAGCAGTTCACGCTGGACAGGGGGGCCCAACGTCGGCTACACCTTC,CASSSRWTGGPNVGYTF
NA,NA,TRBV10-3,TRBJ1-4,TGTGCCATCAGTGAGTCTGGGGGCGGAGATGAAAAACTGTTTTTT,CAISESGGGDEKLFF
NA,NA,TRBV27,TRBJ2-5,TGTGCCAGCAAGACAGGAGGAGAGACCCAGTACTTC,CASKTGGETQYF
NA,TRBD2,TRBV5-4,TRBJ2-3,TGTGCCAGCAGCGCTCCTAGCGGGAGAAGTCATGGACGAGATACGCAGTATTTT,CASSAPSGRSHGRDTQYF
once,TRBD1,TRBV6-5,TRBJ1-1,TGTGCCAGCAGTCAAAGACAGGGGGCTCTTACTGAAGCTTTCTTT,CASSQRQGALTEAFF
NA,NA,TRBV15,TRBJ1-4,TGTGCCACCGGACGACAAGGGCCTAGCGAAAAACTGTTTTTT,CATGRQGPSEKLFF